A single sample gave rise to the 30 T cell receptor beta chains below, sequenced in a study of blood T cells in healthy people across ages. Combining a sample-barcoded 5' primer with a J-beta primer mix, a second PCR ran for about 7 to 12 cycles. One entry per CDR3 protein, called by TCRdb with MiXCR from the 5' RACE reads. The table has approximately 490,000 distinct CDR3 sequences, 20% to 30% seen once. These data are also associated with another study on T cells of mothers and their children.

The sample was blood. The source is a boy between 10 and 17 years old in good health.

This clonotype was detected a few times. The chain couples TRBV7-3 to TRBJ2-5, with 8 positions matching TRBD2. TRBJ2-1 explains the end of the DNA better; the J call may be wrong. This CDR3 contains 14 residues. Germline V CDR1 and CDR2: SGHTA, FQGTGA. CDR3 amino acids: CASSLTREGDEQFF. The DNA for the CDR3 is TGTGCCAGCAGCTTAACTCGGGAGGGAGATGAGCAGTTCTTC.

In this sample, this clonotype turned up a few times. The J gene is TRBJ2-5, the V gene TRBV29-1; possibly TRBD1 for D (6 bases). The CDR3 covers 13 residues. Germline V CDR1 and CDR2: SQVTM, ANQGSEA. V lost 1 base to trimming and J lost 4 bases, with 10 bases between them. Written as DNA, the CDR3 is TGCAGCGTTGAAGCTCGCAGGGGAGAGACCCAGTACTTC. Its translation: CSVEARRGETQYF.

The sample holds a few counts of this clonotype. This chain connects TRBV29-1 to TRBJ2-7, with 10 bases fitting TRBD2. The V gene end was trimmed by 8 bases and the J gene end by 3 bases; junction bases not matched to a gene: 7. The length of the CDR3 is 13 residues. Per the germline V gene, CDR1 is SQVTM and CDR2 is ANQGSEA. CDR3 residues: CSCRSGRGYEQYF. DNA for the CDR3: TGCAGCTGCCGGAGCGGGAGGGGCTACGAGCAGTACTTC.

This clonotype was seen once. The chain has TRBV11-2 and TRBJ2-1; 11 bases fit TRBD2. J gave up 5 bases and V 2 bases, and 8 bases lay outside the gene matches. The germline CDR1 and CDR2 sequences are SGHAT and FQNNGV. CDR3 length: 17 amino acids. Here the CDR3 reads CASSLWGSSGGNNEQFF. For the CDR3, the DNA is TGTGCCAGCAGCTTATGGGGTTCTAGCGGGGGGAACAATGAGCAGTTCTTC.

This clonotype has just a few counts. The gene calls are TRBV3-1 and TRBJ1-1; D might be TRBD1 (6 bases). CDR1 and CDR2 (germline): LGHDT, YNNKEL (reference sequence). Trimming removed 3 bases at V and 4 bases at J, with 12 bases between. The CDR3 contains 14 residues. CDR3 loop: CASSQGGLVTEAFF. DNA for the CDR3: TGTGCCAGCAGCCAGGGGGGGCTTGTCACTGAAGCTTTCTTT.

This clonotype turned up a few times. In nucleotides, the CDR3 is TGTGCCAGCAGCTTAGACCCAAGTATCCAGCCCCAGCATTTT. Encoded protein: CASSLDPSIQPQHF. The chain has TRBV11-2 and TRBJ1-5; no reliable D call. The CDR3 extends over 14 amino acids. Between the trimmed V and J ends, which lost 0 bases and 7 bases, there was a span of 10 bases. Germline CDR1 is SGHAT and CDR2 is FQNNGV.

The rearrangement joins TRBV28 to TRBJ1-1, with D uncertain. CDR3 length: 12 amino acids. V was cut by 7 bases and J by 11 bases, with 17 bases left in between. Germline CDR1 and CDR2: MDHEN and SYDVKM. This chain's CDR3 is CASIKDPFGAFF. The CDR3 bases are TGTGCCAGCATCAAGGACCCCTTCGGGGCTTTCTTT.

This clonotype was picked up a small number of times. The chain is built from TRBV7-2 and TRBJ1-4, with 9 nucleotides matching TRBD1. Germline CDR1 and CDR2: SGHTA and FQGNSA. V shed 5 bases and J 6 bases; nucleotides not matched to a gene: 13. CDR3 size: 17 residues. The CDR3 reads CASSPNSETGGDEKLFF. For the CDR3, the DNA is TGTGCCAGCAGCCCGAATTCCGAAACAGGGGGCGATGAAAAACTGTTTTTT.

Ten or more counts support this clonotype. The V and J genes are TRBV29-1 and TRBJ2-1; TRBD1 is a possible D gene (6 bases). Between the trimmed V and J ends, which lost 3 bases and 3 bases, there was a span of 12 bases. Germline V gene sequence: CDR1 SQVTM, CDR2 ANQGSEA. This CDR3 region has 14 residues. The CDR3 is CSVDLAQGYNEQFF. CDR3 in DNA: TGCAGCGTTGACCTGGCACAGGGCTACAATGAGCAGTTCTTC.

This chain joins TRBV20-1 and TRBJ1-2; possibly TRBD1 for D (6 bases). Germline lookup yields CDR1 DFQATT and CDR2 SNEGSKA (reference sequence). The length of the CDR3 is 14 residues. Between the trimmed V and J ends, which lost 5 bases and 0 bases, there was a span of 13 bases. The CDR3 here is CSAVTGPTNYGYTF. The CDR3 coding sequence is TGCAGTGCTGTGACAGGACCCACTAACTATGGCTACACCTTC.

There are a few counts of this clonotype. The rearrangement joins TRBV12-3 or TRBV12-4 to TRBJ1-2, with D unresolved. Trimming left V 2 bases short and J 0 bases short, with 28 bases between. The CDR3 spans 21 residues. Here the CDR3 reads CASSLFAVGRAPGRANYGYTF. The CDR3 DNA sequence: TGTGCCAGCAGTTTATTCGCCGTGGGCCGGGCCCCCGGCCGGGCTAACTATGGCTACACCTTC.

The table lists this clonotype with a few counts. The genes are TRBV20-1 and TRBJ2-2; 9 bases map to TRBD2. Unmatched junction bases numbered 8, after V lost 0 bases and J lost 6 bases. CDR1 and CDR2 (germline): DFQATT, SNEGSKA (reference sequence). The CDR3 contains 16 residues. The CDR3 DNA follows: TGCAGTGCTAGAGATGGGGCTAGCGGGGACCCCGGGGAGCTGTTTTTT. This translates into CSARDGASGDPGELFF.

V gene TRBV4-3 combines with J gene TRBJ2-1; 7 nucleotides align to TRBD2. After removal of 2 bases from V and 5 bases from J, the junction contained 6 bases not matched to a gene. In germline, CDR1 is LGHNA, CDR2 YSLEER. The CDR3 is 15 amino acids. CDR3 sequence (DNA): TGCGCCAGCAGCCAATCAGCGGGGCCGGACAATGAGCAGTTCTTC. Protein: CASSQSAGPDNEQFF.

The chain carries TRBV2 and TRBJ1-5; 11 nucleotides line up with TRBD1. The V and J ends lost 8 bases and 4 bases, in that order; junction bases with no gene match: 4. CDR3 size: 14 residues. The germline CDR1 and CDR2 sequences are SNHLY and FYNNEI. CDR3 residues: CASDGQGANQPQHF. CDR3 coding DNA: TGTGCCAGCGACGGACAGGGGGCGAATCAGCCCCAGCATTTT. Full variable domain (outside the CDR3, taken from reference TRBV2 and TRBJ1-5): EPEVTQTPSHQVTQMGQEVILRCVPISNHLYFYWYRQILGQKVEFLVSFYNNEISEKSEIFDDQFSVERPDGSNFTLKIRSTKLEDSAMYFCASDGQGANQPQHFGDGTRLSIL.

A few counts support this clonotype. The gene calls are TRBV30 and TRBJ2-3; weak D call: TRBD1 (6 bases). CDR1 and CDR2 from the germline V gene are GTSNPN and SVGIG (reference sequence). CDR3 length: 16 amino acids. Trimming left V 3 bases short and J 0 bases short, with 16 bases between. CDR3 DNA: TGTGCCTGGAGGGAGAGACAGGATTTTAGCACAGATACGCAGTATTTT. As protein: CAWRERQDFSTDTQYF.

This clonotype turned up a few times. The V call is TRBV9, the J call TRBJ1-3, with 7 bases that match TRBD1. Germline V gene lookup returns CDR1 SGDLS and CDR2 YYNGEE. The CDR3 consists of 15 residues. Trimming removed 4 bases from V and 7 bases from J; junction bases left unmatched: 11. This chain's CDR3 is CASSSTGTDPNTIYF. In nucleotides, the CDR3 is TGTGCCAGCAGCTCGACCGGGACAGACCCCAACACCATATATTTT.

The chain is built from TRBV20-1 and TRBJ1-4; unclear D gene. CDR3 length equals 16 residues. CDR1 DFQATT and CDR2 SNEGSKA come from the germline V gene (reference sequence). Trimming cost V 5 bases and J 5 bases, with 21 bases left between them. DNA for the CDR3: TGCAGTGCTGCTGACCCCTTCCGAGGGCTCAATGAAAAACTGTTTTTT. Residues: CSAADPFRGLNEKLFF.

The V and J genes are TRBV20-1 and TRBJ2-3, with D possibly being TRBD1 (6 bases). The CDR3 is 15 residues long. Trimming stripped 1 base from V and 0 bases from J, with 11 bases between. CDR1 DFQATT and CDR2 SNEGSKA come from the germline V gene (reference sequence). CDR3 sequence: CSARVGQFSTDTQYF. CDR3 bases: TGCAGTGCTAGAGTCGGACAGTTTAGCACAGATACGCAGTATTTT.

The chain recombines TRBV12-3 or TRBV12-4 with TRBJ2-7, with a possible D match to TRBD2 (5 bases). This CDR3 has 13 amino acids. Trimming pared 3 bases from V and 1 base from J, leaving 7 bases between. The DNA for the CDR3 is TGTGCCAGCAGTTTGAGGGCATCCTACGAGCAGTACTTC. Encoded protein: CASSLRASYEQYF.

The CDR3 here is CSATPQGFGGYTF. CDR3 DNA: TGCAGTGCTACTCCTCAGGGCTTCGGTGGCTACACCTTC. V gene TRBV20-1 combines with J gene TRBJ1-2; D is perhaps TRBD1 (5 bases). The CDR3 extends over 13 amino acids. Germline V gene data show CDR1 as DFQATT and CDR2 as SNEGSKA (reference sequence). Trimming pared 4 bases from V and 7 bases from J, leaving 16 bases between.

The rearrangement joins TRBV28 to TRBJ2-2, with D possibly matching TRBD2 (6 bases). Germline V lookup: CDR1 MDHEN, CDR2 SYDVKM. The CDR3 runs 13 residues. V was trimmed by 3 bases and J by 6 bases, leaving 8 bases between them. The chain's CDR3 is CASSFGGPGELFF. The CDR3 nucleotides read TGTGCCAGCAGTTTTGGAGGGCCCGGGGAGCTGTTTTTT.

This clonotype was found once. This sequence joins TRBV28 and TRBJ2-1; D is unclear. CDR1 is MDHEN, CDR2 SYDVKM, per germline. The CDR3 runs to 14 residues. V lost 5 bases and J lost 10, with 18 bases in between. This chain's CDR3 is CASSRSSPLAEQFF. The CDR3 DNA reads as TGTGCCAGCAGTCGGTCTAGTCCTCTCGCCGAGCAGTTCTTC.

In DNA form, the CDR3 reads TGTGCCACCACCCGAGATGAAAAACTGTTTTTT. It encodes CATTRDEKLFF. The V call is TRBV24-1, the J call TRBJ1-4; D uncertain. The CDR3 consists of 11 residues. Trimming took off 8 bases at V and 6 bases at J, with 6 bases between the two ends. Germline CDR1 KGHDR, CDR2 SFDVKD.

The rearrangement links TRBV9 to TRBJ1-2; possibly TRBD1 for D (5 bases). V was cut by 0 bases and J by 4 bases, with 10 bases left in between. This CDR3 comprises 14 residues. The V gene's germline CDR1 is SGDLS and CDR2 YYNGEE. CDR3: CASSVVGGGYGYTF. CDR3 sequence (DNA): TGTGCCAGCAGCGTAGTTGGGGGGGGCTATGGCTACACCTTC.

This clonotype was seen a few times. The V gene is TRBV12-3 or TRBV12-4, the J gene TRBJ1-2, with a tentative D call TRBD1 (6 bases). The CDR3 extends over 15 amino acids. Between the trimmed V and J ends, which lost 7 bases and 5 bases, there was a span of 20 bases. The CDR3 reads CASNPNGGAGYGYTF. The CDR3 DNA sequence: TGTGCCAGCAATCCGAACGGGGGCGCGGGGTATGGCTACACCTTC.

This chain connects TRBV4-3 to TRBJ2-5; possible D gene TRBD2, 5 bases. The CDR3 runs 14 residues. Deletions cut 0 bases from V and 5 bases from J, with 10 bases between. CDR1 is LGHNA and CDR2 is YSLEER in the germline V gene. The CDR3 DNA reads as TGCGCCAGCAGCCAAGATCCGGGGTGGGAGACCCAGTACTTC. Protein product: CASSQDPGWETQYF.

This clonotype was picked up a small number of times. CDR3 sequence: CAISGDRGPTGELFF. The DNA for the CDR3 is TGTGCCATCAGTGGGGACAGGGGGCCCACCGGGGAGCTGTTTTTT. This chain joins TRBV10-3 and TRBJ2-2; 12 bases agree with TRBD1. Germline V lookup: CDR1 ENHRY, CDR2 SYGVKD. With 4 bases clipped from V and 4 bases from J, the junction kept 1 base outside the gene matches. This CDR3 has 15 residues.

A few counts support this clonotype. The rearrangement uses TRBV18 and TRBJ2-5, with TRBD1 as a possible D gene (6 bases). The CDR3 is 14 residues long. Trimming pared 3 bases from V and 4 bases from J, leaving 12 bases between. CDR1 is KGHSH, CDR2 LQKENI, per germline. The CDR3 reads CASSPSRGLETQYF. DNA for the CDR3: TGTGCCAGCTCACCGTCCAGGGGCCTAGAGACCCAGTACTTC.

This clonotype was seen a handful of times. V gene TRBV12-3 or TRBV12-4 combines with J gene TRBJ2-5, with D tentatively TRBD1 or TRBD2 (5 bases each). TRBJ2-7 explains the end of the DNA better; the J call may be wrong. This CDR3 contains 15 residues. The CDR3 DNA sequence: TGTGCCAGCAGTTTGTATGGGCAGGGAGCCTACGAGCAGTACTTC. It encodes CASSLYGQGAYEQYF.

The chain recombines TRBV6-1 with TRBJ2-3; D not resolved. The CDR3 is 15 residues long. Trimming removed 6 bases from V and 1 base from J, with 14 bases in between. Germline CDR1 reads MNHNS; CDR2 reads SASEGT. The CDR3 DNA sequence: TGTGCCAGCAGCTACACCACGGTTGGCACAGATACGCAGTATTTT. It specifies CASSYTTVGTDTQYF.